These 17 T cell receptor beta chains were sequenced from one sample in a study of blood T cells in healthy people across ages. A second PCR, run for about 7 to 11 cycles, used a sample-barcoded 5' primer plus a J-beta primer mix. TCRdb itself ran the 5' RACE reads through MiXCR, one entry per CDR3 protein. This sample has 700,000 or so distinct CDR3 sequences, with about 20% found just once. Sequenced input: blood. These receptors were collected from a man aged 70 or older in good health.

This clonotype has a handful of counts. V usage is TRBV10-3 and J usage is TRBJ2-4, with 7 nucleotides matching TRBD1. CDR3 length equals 14 residues. V was pared by 4 bases and J by 8 bases, with 8 bases of the junction left unmatched. CDR1 is ENHRY, CDR2 SYGVKD, per germline. The CDR3 region has the DNA TGTGCCATCAGTGCCGGGACAGCAGGGGACATTCAGTACTTC. It yields the protein CAISAGTAGDIQYF.

This clonotype was counted a few times. The rearrangement links TRBV27 to TRBJ2-3; D tentatively reads TRBD1 or TRBD2 (6 bases each). The CDR3 contains 15 residues. Germline V gives CDR1 MNHEY, CDR2 SMNVEV (reference sequence). V lost 1 base, J lost 0 bases, and 8 bases lay in between. The CDR3: CASSLWGASTDTQYF. Here the CDR3 DNA reads TGTGCCAGCAGTTTATGGGGGGCTAGCACAGATACGCAGTATTTT.

This clonotype occurred a few times. The chain is built from TRBV11-3 and TRBJ2-5; TRBD2 matches at 13 bases. This CDR3 comprises 16 residues. CDR1 and CDR2 (germline): SGHNT, YENEEA. With 5 bases clipped from V and 0 bases from J, the junction kept 3 bases outside the gene matches. CDR3 coding DNA: TGTGCCAGCAGCCCGGGACTAGCGGGGCACCAAGAGACCCAGTACTTC. The encoded protein is CASSPGLAGHQETQYF.

This clonotype came up a few times. The germline gene is not matched at one end of the junction; a read error may be the cause. The DNA of the CDR3 is TGCAGCCTCAGGACAGGGGAAGAGGCCCAGTACTTC. It yields the protein CSLRTGEEAQYF. The chain couples TRBV29-1 to TRBJ2-1, with TRBD1 matching over 9 bases. The J call is in doubt because the DNA end fits TRBJ2-5 better. Germline CDR1 is SQVTM and CDR2 is ANQGSEA. The length of the CDR3 is 12 residues.

This clonotype was observed a handful of times. This rearrangement joins TRBV29-1 to TRBJ1-1, with 11 nucleotides matching TRBD1. Trimming took 7 bases from V and 10 from J; bases not matched to a gene: 14. Germline V gives CDR1 SQVTM, CDR2 ANQGSEA. The CDR3 length is 14 residues. The CDR3 sequence is CSAEDRGRNRGAFF. In DNA form, the CDR3 reads TGCAGCGCCGAGGACAGGGGGCGGAATCGTGGAGCTTTCTTT.

This clonotype was detected only a few times. The J gene is TRBJ1-4, the V gene TRBV15, with TRBD1 matching 8 bases. The CDR3 consists of 14 residues. Trimming cost V 7 bases and J 6 bases; bases outside gene matches: 7. Per the germline V gene, CDR1 is LNHNV and CDR2 is YYDKDF (reference sequence). This chain's CDR3 is CATKKDRADEKLFF. Here the CDR3 DNA reads TGTGCCACCAAAAAGGACAGGGCGGATGAAAAACTGTTTTTT.

This clonotype was seen a handful of times. The gene calls are TRBV11-2 and TRBJ2-7, with D perhaps matching TRBD2 (6 bases). Germline CDR1 is SGHAT and CDR2 is FQNNGV. Deletions cut 4 bases from V and 7 bases from J, with 8 bases between. The CDR3 is made up of 11 amino acids. The CDR3 bases are TGTGCCAGCAGCTGGGGGGTAGAGCAGTACTTC. It is translated as CASSWGVEQYF.

This clonotype has only one observation. The chain links TRBV29-1 to TRBJ2-7, with D possibly TRBD2 on 6 matching bases. V gave up 4 bases and J gave up 4 bases, with 14 bases separating them. Germline V gene lookup returns CDR1 SQVTM and CDR2 ANQGSEA. The CDR3 contains 13 residues. The chain's CDR3 is CSVGGGEGYEQYF. CDR3 in DNA: TGCAGCGTTGGAGGAGGGGAAGGATACGAGCAGTACTTC.

This sequence joins TRBV6-5 and TRBJ2-2; D gene ambiguous. This CDR3 is built from 14 residues. The V end lost 2 bases, the J end lost 5 bases, and 9 bases lay between the germline ends. CDR1 is MNHEY, CDR2 SVGAGI, per germline. The CDR3 is CASSYRRATGELFF. CDR3 in DNA: TGTGCCAGCAGTTACAGACGGGCTACCGGGGAGCTGTTTTTT.

The chain uses TRBV5-1 and TRBJ1-4, with TRBD1 identical over 9 bases. The V and J ends lost 3 bases and 6 bases, in that order; junction bases with no gene match: 6. In germline, CDR1 is SGHRS, CDR2 YFSETQ. The CDR3 length is 15 residues. The CDR3 region is CASSWTGTGHEKLFF. CDR3 in DNA: TGCGCCAGCAGCTGGACCGGGACAGGGCATGAAAAACTGTTTTTT.

The chain combines TRBV3-1 with TRBJ1-2, with TRBD1 identical over 9 bases. CDR1 and CDR2 from the germline V gene are LGHDT and YNNKEL (reference sequence). The V gene end was trimmed by 5 bases and the J gene end by 7 bases; junction bases not matched to a gene: 14. This CDR3 is built from 16 residues. The CDR3 loop is CASSYRDRVSGSGYTF. The CDR3 bases are TGTGCCAGCAGCTACCGGGACAGGGTGAGTGGTTCTGGCTACACCTTC.

The gene calls are TRBV6-5 and TRBJ1-2; D call uncertain. The CDR3 extends over 16 amino acids. V shed 5 bases and J shed 3 bases, with 19 bases lying between them. In germline, CDR1 is MNHEY, CDR2 SVGAGI. The CDR3 nucleotides read TGTGCCAGCAGTCACGTCCCGTTGACCGGGGACTATGGCTACACCTTC. Residues: CASSHVPLTGDYGYTF.

The gene calls are TRBV7-9 and TRBJ2-3, with D hard to call. V lost 1 base and J 4 bases, leaving 15 bases between the germline ends. Germline V lookup: CDR1 SEHNR, CDR2 FQNEAQ (reference sequence). This CDR3 contains 16 residues. The CDR3 sequence is CASSLGAAMWADTQYF. CDR3 nucleotides: TGTGCCAGCAGCTTAGGGGCCGCCATGTGGGCAGATACGCAGTATTTT.

The chain uses TRBV13 and TRBJ2-4, with D possibly TRBD1 on 6 matching bases. This CDR3 has 18 residues. The germline V gene encodes CDR1 PRHDT and CDR2 FYEKMQ (reference sequence). Trimming took 0 bases from V and 2 from J, leaving 17 bases between them. The CDR3 loop reads CASSLGWGQGGPKNIQYF. CDR3 in DNA: TGTGCCAGCAGCTTAGGCTGGGGGCAGGGCGGGCCCAAAAACATTCAGTACTTC.

The rearrangement joins TRBV5-1 to TRBJ2-3; 11 bases are shared with TRBD2. CDR1 is SGHRS, CDR2 YFSETQ, per germline. This CDR3 has 18 residues. With 4 bases clipped from V and 0 bases from J, the junction kept 10 bases outside the gene matches. This CDR3 is CASSTSLLAGVSTDTQYF. CDR3 nucleotides: TGCGCCAGCAGCACGAGTTTACTAGCGGGGGTGAGCACAGATACGCAGTATTTT. Full variable domain (missing parts from reference TRBV5-1 and TRBJ2-3): KAGVTQTPRYLIKTRGQQVTLSCSPISGHRSVSWYQQTPGQGLQFLFEYFSETQRNKGNFPGRFSGRQFSNSRSEMNVSTLELGDSALYLCASSTSLLAGVSTDTQYFGPGTRLTVL.

This clonotype was detected only a few times. One end of the junction varies from germline; a read error may be responsible. The chain couples TRBV10-2 to TRBJ2-3; a weak D match, TRBD2 (6 bases). Germline V gene lookup returns CDR1 WSHSY and CDR2 SAAADI. This CDR3 has 15 amino acids. CDR3 amino acids: CASREGQGKTGTQYF. The CDR3 DNA follows: TGCGCCAGCAGGGAGGGGCAGGGAAAAACAGGTACGCAGTATTTT.

This clonotype was seen a few times. This chain links TRBV25-1 with TRBJ1-2, with 7 bases matching TRBD1. The CDR3 runs to 15 residues. Germline V lookup: CDR1 MGHDK, CDR2 SYGVNS. J was trimmed by 6 bases and V by 1 base; bases with no gene match: 8. The CDR3 here is CASSESWTGPDGYTF. The CDR3 region has the DNA TGTGCCAGCAGTGAATCTTGGACAGGCCCTGATGGCTACACCTTC.